This note documents a single T cell receptor (beta chain) sequence. The data belong to a study of follicular helper T cells after annual influenza vaccination. After removal of 4 bases from V and 5 bases from J, the junction contained 3 bases not matched to a gene. This CDR3 is 13 amino acids long. Germline lookup yields CDR1 MGHRA and CDR2 YSYEKL. Sequenced by immunoSEQ multiplex PCR; TCRdb stores in-frame clones only, minus some. Among about 15,000 clones listed, around four fifths were seen once. Time point indicated: 2014-2015 season, pre-vaccination. V and J are TRBV4-1 and TRBJ2-5; 8 nucleotides agree with TRBD2. This sequence originates from an adult who received the influenza vaccine. Sequences were derived from CXCR5- memory CD4+ T cells sorted from blood, sampled on the day of influenza vaccination. For the CDR3, the DNA is TGCGCCAGCAGCCTCACGGGGGGGGAGACCCAGTACTTC. Translating gives CASSLTGGETQYF.